This T cell receptor beta chain emerged from a study of T-cell memory formation after mild COVID-19. About the research overall: Among the donors, TCR clusters were largely specific to each donor. Regarding the study as a whole: CD4/CD8 balance characterized clones contracting day 15 to 85, and CD4+ skew characterized later expanders.

Of note for this clonotype: Its antigen is undetermined.

Germline V lookup: CDR1 MGHRA, CDR2 YSYEKL. V was cut by 5 bases and J by 4 bases, with 23 bases left in between. The CDR3 is 17 residues long. TCRdb recomputed calls from the 5' RACE reads with MiXCR, one row per CDR3 protein. The profile shows 50,000 to 60,000 distinct CDR3 sequences, 25% to 30% of them singletons. The clonotype originates from a man between 18 and 29 years old who had mild COVID-19 (a few samples of this study predate the infection). Cell type and time point are not known. The V call is TRBV4-1, the J call TRBJ1-2, with D perhaps TRBD1 (6 bases). The sample taken for sequencing was PBMCs or a T cell subset sorted from them (not recorded which). This chain's CDR3 is CASSSHTTGRGSYGYTF. CDR3 DNA sequence: TGCGCCAGCAGCTCTCACACCACGGGCAGGGGTTCCTATGGCTACACCTTC.